What follows are 11 T cell receptor beta chains derived from one specimen sequenced in a study of CD8 T cells in Susac syndrome. Random-hexamer reverse transcription was applied to roughly 0.5 to 1 ug RNA. TCRdb ran MiXCR on the immunoSEQ multiplex PCR reads and lists one entry per CDR3 protein. The sample lists approximately 190,000 distinct CDR3 sequences, about 94% occurring once. Sequenced: CD4+ T cells from PBMCs. The receptors here all came from a human donor in good health.

This chain connects TRBV10-2 to TRBJ1-6, with unresolved D. This CDR3 has 14 amino acids. Trimming left V 3 bases short and J 10 bases short, with 13 bases between. From germline, CDR1 is WSHSY and CDR2 SAAADI. CDR3 sequence: CASSERRPGSPLHF. The CDR3 DNA reads TGCGCCAGCAGTGAAAGACGGCCAGGCTCACCCCTCCACTTT.

The rearrangement uses TRBV28 and TRBJ2-7; D remains ambiguous. Germline V gene sequence: CDR1 MDHEN, CDR2 SYDVKM. V dropped 7 bases and J dropped 2 bases, with 12 bases sitting between them. This CDR3 spans 13 amino acids. The CDR3 sequence is CASNLGSAYEQYF. The CDR3 nucleotides read TGTGCCAGCAACCTCGGGTCCGCCTACGAGCAGTACTTC.

This chain joins TRBV6-2 or TRBV6-3 and TRBJ1-5; D ambiguous. This CDR3 has 14 residues. V was cut by 2 bases and J by 4 bases, with 9 bases left in between. The germline V gene encodes CDR1 MNHEY and CDR2 SVGEGT. As DNA, the CDR3 is TGTGCCAGCAGTTACATACTTTTGAATCAGCCCCAGCATTTT. This sequence encodes CASSYILLNQPQHF.

This clonotype is a singleton in its sample. The V gene is TRBV29-1, the J gene TRBJ2-3; perhaps TRBD2 as D (6 bases). CDR1 and CDR2 (germline): SQVTM, ANQGSEA. The CDR3 has 14 residues. The germline V and J ends were trimmed by 8 bases and 5 bases, with 20 bases remaining between them. CDR3 protein: CSSDGVTGGDTQYF. The CDR3 DNA sequence: TGCAGCAGCGACGGAGTGACCGGGGGAGATACGCAGTATTTT.

The chain employs TRBV30 and TRBJ1-1; possibly TRBD1 for D (6 bases). This CDR3 is 12 amino acids long. V was pared by 7 bases and J by 2 bases, with 11 bases between. Per germline, CDR1 GTSNPN and CDR2 SVGIG (reference sequence). The CDR3 DNA is TGTGCCTATCGACAGGACAACACTGAAGCTTTCTTT. This sequence encodes CAYRQDNTEAFF.

The chain is built from TRBV14 and TRBJ2-1, with 8 positions matching TRBD2. The CDR3 consists of 14 residues. The germline V gene has CDR1 SGHDN and CDR2 FVKESK. J lost 14 bases, V lost 2 bases, and 11 bases had no gene match. CDR3 in amino acids: CASSQSLFGGAEFF. The CDR3 DNA sequence: TGTGCCAGCAGCCAATCGTTGTTCGGGGGGGCAGAGTTCTTC. The whole variable domain, filled in from reference TRBV14 and TRBJ2-1, reads EAGVTQFPSHSVIEKGQTVTLRCDPISGHDNLYWYRRVMGKEIKFLLHFVKESKQDESGMPNNRFLAERTGGTYSTLKVQPAELEDSGVYFCASSQSLFGGAEFFGPGTRLTVL.

V is TRBV7-8 and J is TRBJ1-5, with a weak D call TRBD1 (5 bases). Germline CDR1 and CDR2: SGHVS and FQNEAQ. The V end was cut by 0 bases, the J end by 1 base, with 7 bases between. The CDR3 has 15 amino acids. The DNA of the CDR3 is TGTGCCAGCAGCTTAGCCAGGGTGAGCAATCAGCCCCAGCATTTT. It encodes CASSLARVSNQPQHF.

The J gene is TRBJ2-3, the V gene TRBV4-3; 11 nucleotides align to TRBD2. The ends lost 4 bases at V and 2 bases at J; junction bases unmatched: 2. This CDR3 spans 15 amino acids. CDR1 LGHNA and CDR2 YSLEER come from the germline V gene. CDR3 in DNA: TGCGCCAGCAGCCCGGGACTAGCGGACACAGATACGCAGTATTTT. Protein product: CASSPGLADTDTQYF.

V gene TRBV28 combines with J gene TRBJ2-2; TRBD1 matches 8 bases. CDR3 length: 15 amino acids. V lost 6 bases and J lost 2; bases outside the gene matches: 5. CDR1 and CDR2 from the germline V gene are MDHEN and SYDVKM. The CDR3 region is CASSLDRVNTGELFF. The DNA for the CDR3 is TGTGCCAGCAGCCTGGACAGGGTAAACACCGGGGAGCTGTTTTTT. Complete variable domain (other parts from reference TRBV28 and TRBJ2-2): DVKVTQSSRYLVKRTGEKVFLECVQDMDHENMFWYRQDPGLGLRLIYFSYDVKMKEKGDIPEGYSVSREKKERFSLILESASTNQTSMYLCASSLDRVNTGELFFGEGSRLTVL.

This chain links TRBV19 with TRBJ1-5; D call uncertain. This CDR3 contains 14 residues. Germline assignment: CDR1 LNHDA and CDR2 SQIVND (reference sequence). V lost 5 bases to trimming and J lost 9 bases, with 17 bases between them. For the CDR3, the DNA is TGTGCCAGTAGTGATAGGTCGGCGGTCGGGCCCCAGCATTTT. Translated: CASSDRSAVGPQHF.

The CDR3 here is CASSNTGYYGYTF. DNA of the CDR3: TGTGCCAGCAGCAATACAGGGTACTATGGCTACACCTTC. The chain carries TRBV9 and TRBJ1-2; perhaps TRBD1 as D (6 bases). V was trimmed by 4 bases and J by 3 bases, leaving 10 bases between them. Germline assignment: CDR1 SGDLS and CDR2 YYNGEE. This CDR3 spans 13 amino acids.